The 32 T cell receptor beta chains below all came from one sample that was sequenced in a study of T cell repertoires in cytomegalovirus infection. TCRdb reprocessed the reads via MiXCR and lists one record per CDR3 protein. The table lists around 440,000 distinct CDR3 sequences, about 11% of them singletons. Sample: PBMCs. The source is a human donor in good health (CMV status not recorded). Some clones in this sample may be carry-over from other donors' samples.

This clonotype appeared many times. J is TRBJ2-2 and V is TRBV4-2, with D perhaps matching TRBD2 (5 bases). The germline V gene has CDR1 LGHNA and CDR2 YNFKEQ. This CDR3 has 15 residues. Deletions cut 1 base from V and 5 bases from J, with 11 bases between. The CDR3 loop is CASSQGSSVTGELFF. The CDR3, as DNA: TGTGCCAGCAGCCAAGGGAGTAGCGTAACCGGGGAGCTGTTTTTT.

This clonotype was recorded many times. The rearrangement uses TRBV28 and TRBJ2-7; tentatively, D is TRBD1 (6 bases). This CDR3 spans 15 amino acids. Germline CDR1 MDHEN, CDR2 SYDVKM. Trimming removed 6 bases from V and 7 bases from J, with 22 bases in between. DNA for the CDR3: TGTGCCAGCAGCTTGGTCGACAGGACATTGCGGGAGCAGTACTTC. This encodes CASSLVDRTLREQYF.

J is TRBJ1-5 and V is TRBV20-1; the D gene is possibly TRBD1 (6 bases). V shed 6 bases and J shed 1 base, with 10 bases lying between them. Per germline, CDR1 DFQATT and CDR2 SNEGSKA (reference sequence). CDR3 length equals 13 residues. The chain's CDR3 is CSARRGSNQPQHF. For the CDR3, the DNA is TGCAGTGCGAGAAGGGGGAGCAATCAGCCCCAGCATTTT.

Only a few counts were recorded for this clonotype. The CDR3 sequence is CASSQNREAFF. CDR3 coding DNA: TGTGCCAGCAGCCAAAACAGGGAAGCTTTCTTT. V usage is TRBV3-1 and J usage is TRBJ1-1; weak D call: TRBD1 (5 bases). The CDR3 consists of 11 residues. Looked up from germline, CDR1 is LGHDT and CDR2 is YNNKEL (reference sequence). The V gene lost 2 bases and the J gene lost 8 bases, with 6 bases spanning the gap.

This clonotype was observed a handful of times. The CDR3, as DNA: TGTGCCAGTGAGGATTCGAGCTCCTACAATGAGCAGTTCTTC. It specifies CASEDSSSYNEQFF. This rearrangement joins TRBV19 to TRBJ2-1, with D unresolved. The CDR3 extends over 14 amino acids. V lost 8 bases to trimming and J lost 0 bases, with 11 bases between them. Germline-derived CDR1 and CDR2 are LNHDA and SQIVND (reference sequence).

This clonotype came up a few times. The V call is TRBV15, the J call TRBJ1-5; D remains unclear. CDR1 is LNHNV, CDR2 YYDKDF, per germline (reference sequence). Trimming removed 0 bases from V and 5 bases from J, with 11 bases in between. The CDR3 covers 15 residues. The CDR3: CATSRDGESDQPQHF. The CDR3 DNA reads TGTGCCACCAGCAGAGATGGGGAGTCCGATCAGCCCCAGCATTTT.

This clonotype has only a few counts. This chain connects TRBV12-3 or TRBV12-4 to TRBJ2-3; maybe TRBD1 (6 bases). The CDR3 contains 16 residues. Between the trimmed V and J ends, which lost 5 bases and 2 bases, there was a span of 17 bases. The CDR3 DNA reads as TGTGCCAGCAGTCTCGGATTGAGGGGGTTCACAGATACGCAGTATTTT. Protein: CASSLGLRGFTDTQYF.

At least ten counts were recorded for this clonotype. The V and J genes are TRBV12-3 or TRBV12-4 and TRBJ1-3; D uncertain. Trimming cost V 3 bases and J 2 bases, with 11 bases left between them. The CDR3 has 15 amino acids. As DNA, the CDR3 is TGTGCCAGCAGTTTTCAAGGGAGTGCTGGAAACACCATATATTTT. Amino acid sequence: CASSFQGSAGNTIYF.

This clonotype was counted ten times or more. The V gene is TRBV29-1, the J gene TRBJ2-3, with D uncertain. The germline gives CDR1 SQVTM, CDR2 ANQGSEA. The length of the CDR3 is 16 residues. Trimming stripped 5 bases from V and 0 bases from J, with 18 bases between. CDR3 DNA: TGCAGCGTTCAGGCCTTTCCTCTCTCTAGCACAGATACGCAGTATTTT. The encoded protein is CSVQAFPLSSTDTQYF.

This clonotype was detected only a few times. This sequence joins TRBV7-6 and TRBJ2-3; D gene unclear. Germline V gene data show CDR1 as SGHVS and CDR2 as FNYEAQ. This CDR3 region has 14 residues. The V gene lost 1 base and the J gene lost 4 bases, with 9 bases spanning the gap. The CDR3 is CASSLGASADTQYF. In DNA, the CDR3 is TGTGCCAGCAGCTTAGGGGCTAGTGCAGATACGCAGTATTTT.

This chain connects TRBV7-6 to TRBJ2-7, with D hard to call. Germline V gene lookup returns CDR1 SGHVS and CDR2 FNYEAQ. V lost 8 bases, J lost 3 bases, and 20 bases lay in between. The CDR3 has 15 amino acids. The CDR3 DNA reads as TGTGCCAGCCGCCCGACCGGTGCTAGATACTACGAGCAGTACTTC. Translated: CASRPTGARYYEQYF. Together with reference TRBV7-6 and TRBJ2-7, the CDR3 gives the full variable domain: GAGVSQSPRYKVTKRGQDVALRCDPISGHVSLYWYRQALGQGPEFLTYFNYEAQQDKSGLPNDRFSAERPEGSISTLTIQRTEQRDSAMYRCASRPTGARYYEQYFGPGTRLTVT.

This clonotype was detected many times. The rearrangement uses TRBV20-1 and TRBJ1-4, with 7 bases aligning to TRBD1. Trimming removed 1 base from V and 4 bases from J; junction bases left unmatched: 6. Germline V lookup: CDR1 DFQATT, CDR2 SNEGSKA (reference sequence). This CDR3 region has 15 residues. The CDR3 DNA is TGCAGTGCTAGAGTCCCCGGGACAGTTAATGAAAAACTGTTTTTT. This codes for CSARVPGTVNEKLFF.

This clonotype came up many times. J is TRBJ2-1 and V is TRBV11-3; TRBD2 aligns across 9 bases. This CDR3 spans 19 amino acids. The V segment lost 5 bases and the J segment 0 bases; nucleotides outside the gene matches: 14. The V gene's germline CDR1 is SGHNT and CDR2 YENEEA. The CDR3 region is CASSQGLAPKGGSYNEQFF. The CDR3 DNA sequence: TGTGCCAGCAGCCAGGGACTAGCACCTAAGGGGGGCTCCTACAATGAGCAGTTCTTC.

The V call is TRBV3-1, the J call TRBJ2-3; D may be TRBD2 (5 bases). V was clipped by 1 base and J by 8 bases, with 19 bases between them. The CDR3 runs 16 residues. CDR1 and CDR2 from the germline V gene are LGHDT and YNNKEL (reference sequence). This chain's CDR3 is CASSQGSEGGRGTQYF. For the CDR3, the DNA is TGTGCCAGCAGCCAAGGGAGCGAAGGAGGACGGGGTACGCAGTATTTT.

The rearrangement uses TRBV20-1 and TRBJ1-1, with 7 nucleotides matching TRBD1. Germline V gene sequence: CDR1 DFQATT, CDR2 SNEGSKA (reference sequence). Unmatched junction bases numbered 8, after V lost 1 base and J lost 0 bases. This CDR3 is 16 amino acids long. DNA of the CDR3: TGCAGTGCTAGAGGGGGGGCAGGGGGAATGAACACTGAAGCTTTCTTT. It codes for CSARGGAGGMNTEAFF.

This clonotype was found many times. The rearrangement uses TRBV19 and TRBJ2-2, with D maybe TRBD2 (6 bases). V gave up 10 bases and J gave up 0 bases, with 15 bases separating them. From germline, CDR1 is LNHDA and CDR2 SQIVND (reference sequence). This CDR3 has 15 residues. The CDR3 DNA is TGTGCCACCGGGGGTCCCCAGGCGAACACCGGGGAGCTGTTTTTT. As protein: CATGGPQANTGELFF.

V is TRBV7-9 and J is TRBJ1-2; 10 bases fit TRBD1. J gave up 3 bases and V 5 bases, and 9 bases lay outside the gene matches. The CDR3 has 16 residues. Germline V lookup: CDR1 SEHNR, CDR2 FQNEAQ (reference sequence). CDR3 nucleotides: TGTGCCAGCAGCCCGAGGGACAGGGGAAGAGACTATGGCTACACCTTC. Its protein is CASSPRDRGRDYGYTF.

This clonotype was counted at least ten times. One end of the junction is discordant with germline, which a read error may explain. This chain links TRBV6-1 with TRBJ2-7; 8 bases are shared with TRBD1. Germline V gene lookup returns CDR1 MNHNS and CDR2 SASEGT. This CDR3 region has 13 residues. The CDR3 loop reads CASREDRGYEQYF. The CDR3 nucleotides read TGTGCCAGCAGGGAAGACAGGGGATACGAGCAGTACTTC.

This clonotype was counted only a few times. The chain combines TRBV5-1 with TRBJ1-1; maybe TRBD1 (6 bases). The germline gives CDR1 SGHRS, CDR2 YFSETQ. V lost 4 bases and J lost 4, with 20 bases in between. The CDR3 runs to 16 residues. The CDR3: CASSPGGLAWITEAFF. The CDR3 nucleotides read TGCGCCAGCAGCCCCGGGGGGCTGGCTTGGATCACTGAAGCTTTCTTT.

This clonotype occurred many times. The J gene is TRBJ2-7, the V gene TRBV12-3 or TRBV12-4; D perhaps matches TRBD2 (6 bases). CDR3 size: 14 residues. The V end was cut by 6 bases, the J end by 4 bases, with 16 bases between. The CDR3 DNA is TGTGCCAGCAGCATGGGAGGCAGGGAGTACGAGCAGTACTTC. This sequence encodes CASSMGGREYEQYF.

Worth noting for this clonotype: A much larger clone lies a single base off, so this may be a read error. The rearrangement uses TRBV28 and TRBJ2-7; TRBD1 matches at 8 bases. The J call could be wrong; TRBJ2-1 is a better fit for the DNA end. Per germline, CDR1 MDHEN and CDR2 SYDVKM. This CDR3 spans 15 amino acids. CDR3 residues: CASSFRGLLSYEQFF. In DNA, the CDR3 is TGTGCCAGCAGCTTCAGGGGGCTCCTCTCCTACGAGCAGTTCTTC.

Many counts were recorded for this clonotype. J is TRBJ2-7 and V is TRBV18; D is unresolved. V was cut by 1 base and J by 2 bases, with 12 bases left in between. There are 15 residues in the CDR3. Per the germline V gene, CDR1 is KGHSH and CDR2 is LQKENI. CDR3 DNA sequence: TGTGCCAGCTCACCACAAGCCGACCTAACCTACGAGCAGTACTTC. Protein product: CASSPQADLTYEQYF.

V usage is TRBV4-1 and J usage is TRBJ2-2; the match to TRBD2 covers 11 bases. V shed 1 base and J 2 bases; nucleotides not matched to a gene: 6. Germline V gives CDR1 MGHRA, CDR2 YSYEKL. The CDR3 totals 18 residues. The CDR3 here is CASSQGYLAGGNTGELFF. CDR3 DNA: TGCGCCAGCAGCCAAGGCTATCTAGCGGGGGGAAACACCGGGGAGCTGTTTTTT.

This clonotype appeared many times. In DNA, the CDR3 is TGTGCCAGCAGCTTAGATGGGACCCTCTACGAGCAGTACTTC. The encoded protein is CASSLDGTLYEQYF. This sequence joins TRBV11-2 and TRBJ2-7, with D perhaps matching TRBD1 or TRBD2 (5 bases each). Trimming removed 0 bases from V and 3 bases from J, with 9 bases in between. This CDR3 region has 14 residues. Germline V lookup: CDR1 SGHAT, CDR2 FQNNGV.

This clonotype was seen many times. The rearrangement links TRBV7-3 to TRBJ2-2, with a tentative D call TRBD2 (6 bases). The CDR3 loop spans 14 amino acids. Germline loops: CDR1 SGHTA, CDR2 FQGTGA. The ends were cut back, 4 bases at V and 9 bases at J, with 15 bases in the middle. The CDR3 bases are TGTGCCAGCAGCTCGGGACTGCGCGCGCGGGAGCTGTTTTTT. Translating it yields CASSSGLRARELFF.

The CDR3: CASSQDLKEWGTDTQYF. The DNA of the CDR3 is TGTGCCAGCAGCCAAGATCTAAAGGAGTGGGGAACAGATACGCAGTATTTT. The V gene is TRBV3-1, the J gene TRBJ2-3; D call uncertain. The germline V and J ends were trimmed by 0 bases and 3 bases, with 16 bases remaining between them. The germline V gene has CDR1 LGHDT and CDR2 YNNKEL (reference sequence). This CDR3 has 17 residues.

The sample holds many counts of this clonotype. This rearrangement joins TRBV11-2 to TRBJ2-2; 10 nucleotides line up with TRBD2. The CDR3 sequence is 16 residues long. The germline V gene encodes CDR1 SGHAT and CDR2 FQNNGV. V lost 5 bases and J lost 1; bases outside the gene matches: 4. The CDR3: CASSQKRGGNTGELFF. The CDR3 region has the DNA TGTGCCAGCAGCCAAAAGCGGGGGGGGAACACCGGGGAGCTGTTTTTT. Based on the CDR3 plus reference TRBV11-2 and TRBJ2-2, the full variable domain is EAGVAQSPRYKIIEKRQSVAFWCNPISGHATLYWYQQILGQGPKLLIQFQNNGVVDDSQLPKDRFSAERLKGVDSTLKIQPAKLEDSAVYLCASSQKRGGNTGELFFGEGSRLTVL.

This clonotype has at least ten counts. The rearrangement links TRBV7-8 to TRBJ1-1; possible D gene TRBD1, 6 bases. Germline lookup yields CDR1 SGHVS and CDR2 FQNEAQ. V lost 1 base, J lost 3 bases, and 12 bases lay in between. The CDR3 length is 15 residues. This CDR3 reads CASSLGVGGYTEAFF. As DNA, the CDR3 is TGTGCCAGCAGCTTAGGTGTAGGGGGGTACACTGAAGCTTTCTTT.

This clonotype has a count of ten or more. The chain recombines TRBV11-2 with TRBJ1-6, with a weak D call TRBD1 (6 bases). CDR1 and CDR2 (germline): SGHAT, FQNNGV. This CDR3 comprises 15 residues. Trimming cost V 5 bases and J 5 bases, with 13 bases left between them. This CDR3 is CASSRHTGNNSPLHF. The DNA for the CDR3 is TGTGCCAGCAGCCGCCATACAGGGAATAATTCACCCCTCCACTTT.

Many counts were recorded for this clonotype. The chain links TRBV28 to TRBJ1-2; D is unresolved. CDR3 size: 15 residues. V was trimmed by 3 bases and J by 4 bases, leaving 15 bases between them. The germline gives CDR1 MDHEN, CDR2 SYDVKM. DNA of the CDR3: TGTGCCAGCAGTTTTTCTGGCCCTGGGTTCTATGGCTACACCTTC. It is translated as CASSFSGPGFYGYTF.

In this sample, this clonotype turned up many times. The V call is TRBV27, the J call TRBJ1-1, with 7 bases that match TRBD1. Trimming removed 4 bases from V and 2 bases from J; junction bases left unmatched: 4. The CDR3 runs 14 residues. The germline CDR1 and CDR2 sequences are MNHEY and SMNVEV (reference sequence). The CDR3 loop is CASSSRDSNTEAFF. The CDR3 bases are TGTGCCAGCAGTTCCCGGGACAGTAACACTGAAGCTTTCTTT.

This clonotype was detected many times. The V call is TRBV27, the J call TRBJ2-3; tentatively, D is TRBD2 (5 bases). The CDR3 has 13 residues. Trimming removed 8 bases at V and 7 bases at J, with 16 bases between. Germline V CDR1 and CDR2: MNHEY, SMNVEV (reference sequence). The CDR3 region is CASADGGDYTQYF. For the CDR3, the DNA is TGTGCCAGCGCCGACGGAGGAGACTATACGCAGTATTTT.